These 4 T cell receptor beta chains originate from one sample sequenced in a study of blood T cell repertoires in COVID-19 (dated by TCRdb to between 2020 and 2021). Preparation of the library involved the immunoSEQ multiplex PCR assay. Here the immuneACCESS table is served through TCRdb, limited to in-frame sequences with V and J called. Missing clones are a known gap in these copies; in checked studies unresolved V genes cover under half, and the rest lacks a known reason. This sample gives just over 150,000 clones in total; approximately 84% of them show up just once. The ten top clones hold 22% of the sample. Material: peripheral blood. The receptor source for this set is a woman of 80 years or more with acute or convalescent COVID-19.

The genes are TRBV5-6 and TRBJ2-3, with 7 bases aligning to TRBD1. Trimming took 4 bases from V and 0 from J; bases not matched to a gene: 8. The CDR3 runs to 16 residues. Germline V gene sequence: CDR1 SGHDT, CDR2 YYEEEE. The CDR3 reads CASSIGTAASTDTQYF. The DNA of the CDR3 is TGTGCCAGCAGCATTGGGACAGCGGCTAGCACAGATACGCAGTATTTT.

The rearrangement joins TRBV4-1 to TRBJ2-1; maybe TRBD2 (6 bases). This CDR3 is built from 14 residues. The germline CDR1 and CDR2 sequences are MGHRA and YSYEKL. The V gene lost 1 base and the J gene lost 7 bases, with 11 bases spanning the gap. CDR3 DNA: TGCGCCAGCAGCCAAGGGAGGGAAAGGAATGAGCAGTTCTTC. Translation: CASSQGRERNEQFF.

The J gene is TRBJ2-7, the V gene TRBV6-6; TRBD2 might be the D (6 bases). The germline CDR1 and CDR2 sequences are MNHNY and SVGAGI (reference sequence). This CDR3 region has 14 residues. Trimming pared 0 bases from V and 2 bases from J, leaving 8 bases between. CDR3 loop: CASSYSKRAYEQYF. The CDR3 DNA reads as TGTGCCAGCAGTTACTCGAAGCGGGCCTACGAGCAGTACTTC.

The sample holds one count of this clone. This chain uses TRBV4-3 with TRBJ2-1; 9 bases fit TRBD2. Germline values: CDR1 LGHNA, CDR2 YSLEER. Unmatched junction bases numbered 4, after V lost 0 bases and J lost 7 bases. This CDR3 is built from 15 residues. CDR3 nucleotide sequence: TGCGCCAGCAGCCAAGATGCGCTAGCGGGAAATGAGCAGTTCTTC. Its translation: CASSQDALAGNEQFF.